Each of the 15 T cell receptor beta chains below was sequenced from the same sample in a study of T cell repertoires in cytomegalovirus infection (dated by TCRdb to between 2019 and 2020). Their target antigens are unknown. TCRdb shows the sequencer as Illumina HiSeq 1500. The public reads were reanalyzed by TCRdb: fastp trimming at Q25, MiXCR alignment, in-frame beta chains only. Rows are combined by CDR3 protein, so each entry shows the most common genes and DNA. Recorded for this sample are about 160,000 distinct CDR3 sequences; about a fifth of them occurred a single time. The leading ten clones occupy about 25% of the sample. What this sample's treatment or condition label stands for: in vitro stimulation with specific CMV peptide epitopes to enrich CMV-specific T cells. The input for sequencing was CD8+ T cells from cultured PBMCs, taken from culture after CMV antigen stimulation. The receptors stem from a human donor in good health (CMV status not recorded). Some clones in this sample may be carry-over from other donors' samples.

The chain carries TRBV7-8 and TRBJ1-2, with a possible D match to TRBD1 (5 bases). The CDR3 is 14 amino acids. The ends were cut back, 4 bases at V and 3 bases at J, with 12 bases in the middle. The germline V gene encodes CDR1 SGHVS and CDR2 FQNEAQ. CDR3 protein: CASSWGLSDYGYTF. The CDR3 DNA reads TGTGCCAGCAGCTGGGGCCTTTCCGACTATGGCTACACCTTC.

The chain links TRBV29-1 to TRBJ2-1, with 12 bases fitting TRBD1. V gave up 3 bases and J gave up 6 bases; unmatched junction bases: 3. CDR3 size: 14 residues. Germline CDR1 SQVTM, CDR2 ANQGSEA. CDR3 in amino acids: CSVDPGQGANEQFF. In nucleotides, the CDR3 is TGCAGCGTTGACCCGGGACAGGGGGCCAATGAGCAGTTCTTC.

This clonotype was recorded a few times. The rearrangement links TRBV6-4 to TRBJ1-4; no firm D call. The length of the CDR3 is 13 residues. Trimming shortened V by 0 bases and J by 7 bases, and 6 bases separated the two germline ends. Germline V lookup: CDR1 MRHNA, CDR2 SNTAGT. CDR3 residues: CASSDSTGEKLFF. CDR3 bases: TGTGCCAGCAGTGACTCCACGGGTGAAAAACTGTTTTTT.

This clonotype was seen many times. The CDR3 here is CASSLVRGAYNSPLHF. Here the CDR3 DNA reads TGTGCCAGCAGCTTAGTTCGAGGCGCCTATAATTCACCCCTCCACTTT. The V and J genes are TRBV11-2 and TRBJ1-6; D gene uncertain. V lost 1 base and J lost 2, with 9 bases in between. The CDR3 is 16 residues long. Per germline, CDR1 SGHAT and CDR2 FQNNGV.

In this sample, this clonotype turned up a few times. The genes are TRBV7-9 and TRBJ1-1; TRBD1 agrees at 8 bases. The CDR3 runs to 16 residues. V shed 6 bases, J shed 0 bases, and the junction held 9 bases outside the gene matches. The germline gives CDR1 SEHNR, CDR2 FQNEAQ (reference sequence). The CDR3 reads CASSRPLQGVNTEAFF. CDR3 DNA sequence: TGTGCCAGCAGTCGCCCTCTACAGGGGGTGAACACTGAAGCTTTCTTT. Full variable domain (remainder filled in from reference TRBV7-9 and TRBJ1-1): DTGVSQNPRHKITKRGQNVTFRCDPISEHNRLYWYRQTLGQGPEFLTYFQNEAQLEKSRLLSDRFSAERPKGSFSTLEIQRTEQGDSAMYLCASSRPLQGVNTEAFFGQGTRLTVV.

The chain uses TRBV7-2 and TRBJ1-1; TRBD1 is a possible D gene (5 bases). Per the germline V gene, CDR1 is SGHTA and CDR2 is FQGNSA. Trimming took 5 bases from V and 0 from J, leaving 13 bases between them. CDR3 length: 15 residues. Here the CDR3 reads CASSPRQHMNTEAFF. DNA for the CDR3: TGTGCCAGCAGCCCTAGACAGCACATGAACACTGAAGCTTTCTTT.

V is TRBV12-5 and J is TRBJ1-1, with a tentative D call TRBD1 (5 bases). The CDR3 totals 19 residues. Germline CDR1 is LGHNT and CDR2 is FRNRAP. Trimming removed 0 bases from V and 3 bases from J, with 23 bases in between. The CDR3 reads CASGLVPRGGTLGDTEAFF. DNA for the CDR3: TGTGCTAGTGGTTTGGTCCCACGGGGGGGAACCTTAGGAGACACTGAAGCTTTCTTT.

This clonotype appeared a few times. The chain employs TRBV4-1 and TRBJ2-1; possible D gene TRBD1, 6 bases. There are 17 residues in the CDR3. V dropped 2 bases and J dropped 6 bases, with 20 bases sitting between them. Germline CDR1 reads MGHRA; CDR2 reads YSYEKL. The CDR3 loop is CASSQSPTGGLRNEQFF. The CDR3 coding sequence is TGCGCCAGCAGCCAATCCCCGACAGGAGGATTACGCAATGAGCAGTTCTTC.

The chain combines TRBV6-2 or TRBV6-3 with TRBJ2-1; 10 positions match TRBD2. This CDR3 has 16 residues. CDR1 and CDR2 (germline): MNHEY, SVGEGT. The trim removed 2 bases at V and 8 bases at J, leaving 9 bases unmatched. CDR3 in DNA: TGTGCCAGCAGTTACCCAGCGGGGGGGCCGATCCATGAGCAGTTCTTC. This translates into CASSYPAGGPIHEQFF.

Only a few counts were recorded for this clonotype. The V gene is TRBV7-9, the J gene TRBJ2-1; D is unclear. The germline V gene has CDR1 SEHNR and CDR2 FQNEAQ (reference sequence). Between the trimmed V and J ends, which lost 0 bases and 4 bases, there was a span of 7 bases. The CDR3 totals 14 residues. Written as DNA, the CDR3 is TGTGCCAGCAGCTTAGCGTCCAGGTACAATGAGCAGTTCTTC. Translated: CASSLASRYNEQFF. The variable domain in full, completed from reference TRBV7-9 and TRBJ2-1, reads DTGVSQNPRHKITKRGQNVTFRCDPISEHNRLYWYRQTLGQGPEFLTYFQNEAQLEKSRLLSDRFSAERPKGSFSTLEIQRTEQGDSAMYLCASSLASRYNEQFFGPGTRLTVL.

This chain uses TRBV7-6 with TRBJ1-6, with 10 bases matching TRBD1. V was clipped by 3 bases and J by 7 bases; unmatched bases: 9. The germline V gene encodes CDR1 SGHVS and CDR2 FNYEAQ. This CDR3 spans 17 amino acids. CDR3 DNA: TGTGCCAGCAGCTTCGGGACAGGGGACAGACTAAATTCACCCCTCCACTTT. Protein product: CASSFGTGDRLNSPLHF.

CDR3 amino acids: CASSPGQRDNEQFF. The CDR3 bases are TGTGCCAGCAGCCCGGGACAGCGTGACAATGAGCAGTTCTTC. The chain combines TRBV11-1 with TRBJ2-1; the match to TRBD1 covers 7 bases. The CDR3 is 14 amino acids. Germline loops: CDR1 SGHAT, CDR2 FQDESV (reference sequence). J gave up 5 bases and V 5 bases, and 6 bases lay outside the gene matches.

This chain joins TRBV30 and TRBJ2-3; D possibly corresponds to TRBD2 (6 bases). Germline CDR1 reads GTSNPN; CDR2 reads SVGIG (reference sequence). This CDR3 comprises 13 residues. V was clipped by 2 bases and J by 5 bases, with 11 bases between them. The CDR3 loop reads CAWSWGEEDTQYF. The CDR3 DNA sequence: TGTGCCTGGAGTTGGGGGGAGGAAGATACGCAGTATTTT.

This clonotype was detected a few times. The gene calls are TRBV6-5 and TRBJ1-2; D is uncertain. Germline V lookup: CDR1 MNHEY, CDR2 SVGAGI. V was pared by 2 bases and J by 2 bases, with 9 bases between. CDR3 length: 14 amino acids. This CDR3 reads CASSYIAPNYGYTF. In nucleotides, the CDR3 is TGTGCCAGCAGTTACATCGCACCCAACTATGGCTACACCTTC.

This rearrangement joins TRBV29-1 to TRBJ2-7; D tentatively fits TRBD1 or TRBD2 (5 bases each). Germline CDR1 reads SQVTM; CDR2 reads ANQGSEA. The CDR3 spans 13 residues. The V and J ends lost 2 bases and 3 bases respectively, with 11 bases between them. The CDR3 sequence is CSVEYGGGYEQYF. The CDR3 DNA sequence: TGCAGCGTTGAATATGGGGGTGGCTACGAGCAGTACTTC.